This TCR beta chain was sequenced in a study of Ad26.COV2.S vaccination and SARS-CoV-2 variants. The wider study: The trial was COV1001 and the donor's arm was Ad26.COV2.S. Ad26.COV2.S shots went into the muscle once or twice, 56 days apart. Study results and limitations: Responses of spike-specific T cells (both CD8+ and CD4+) reportedly showed substantial breadth after vaccination. Non-spike TCR breadth showed similarity between vaccine and placebo recipients.

Method: immunoSEQ multiplex PCR; TCRdb's copy keeps in-frame clones and lacks some. The repertoire has 300,000 to 350,000 clones, roughly 90% of them found once; the top ten carry approximately 5%. This clone was seen a single time. What it binds is not known. Germline CDR1 is ENHRY and CDR2 is SYGVKD. Trimming removed 2 bases at V and 7 bases at J, with 14 bases between. CDR3 length: 14 residues. As for treatment: around 19 received Ad26.COV2.S at low or high dose, single or two shots; roughly five received placebo; per-sample allocation not given. Specimen acquisition occurred on day 63 following the initial vaccine or placebo injection.

This clonotype originated in a person aged 18 to 59 who received the Ad26.COV2.S COVID-19 vaccine or a placebo. This specimen consisted of peripheral blood, obtained in a trial of Ad26.COV2.S vaccine versus placebo. V usage is TRBV10-3 and J usage is TRBJ1-1; maybe TRBD1 (5 bases). CDR3 sequence reads: CAISEKGEISEAFF. The CDR3 DNA reads as TGTGCCATCAGTGAGAAAGGGGAAATAAGTGAAGCTTTCTTT.